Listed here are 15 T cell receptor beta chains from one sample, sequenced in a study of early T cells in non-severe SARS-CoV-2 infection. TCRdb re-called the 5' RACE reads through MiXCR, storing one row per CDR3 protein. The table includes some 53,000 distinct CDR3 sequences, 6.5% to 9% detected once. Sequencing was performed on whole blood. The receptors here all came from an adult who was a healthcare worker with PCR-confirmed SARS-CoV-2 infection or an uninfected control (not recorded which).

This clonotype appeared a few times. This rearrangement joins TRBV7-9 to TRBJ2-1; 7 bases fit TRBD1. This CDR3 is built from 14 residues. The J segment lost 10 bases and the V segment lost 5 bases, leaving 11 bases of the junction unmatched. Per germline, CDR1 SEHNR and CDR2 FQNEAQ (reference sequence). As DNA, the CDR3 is TGTGCCAGCAGCCATACGGACAGGACAGGAGAGCAGTTCTTC. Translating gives CASSHTDRTGEQFF.

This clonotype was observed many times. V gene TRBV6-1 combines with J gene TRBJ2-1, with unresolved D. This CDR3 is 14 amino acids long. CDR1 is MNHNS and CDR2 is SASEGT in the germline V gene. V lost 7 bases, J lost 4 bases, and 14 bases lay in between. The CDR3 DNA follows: TGTGCCAGCAAAAGTTCAGCACTGTACAATGAGCAGTTCTTC. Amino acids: CASKSSALYNEQFF.

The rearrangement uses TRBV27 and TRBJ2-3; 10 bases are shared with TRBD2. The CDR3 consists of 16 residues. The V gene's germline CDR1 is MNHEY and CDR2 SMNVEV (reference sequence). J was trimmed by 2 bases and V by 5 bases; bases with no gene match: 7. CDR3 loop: CASSTLAGYSTDTQYF. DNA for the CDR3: TGTGCCAGCAGTACACTAGCGGGGTACTCCACAGATACGCAGTATTTT.

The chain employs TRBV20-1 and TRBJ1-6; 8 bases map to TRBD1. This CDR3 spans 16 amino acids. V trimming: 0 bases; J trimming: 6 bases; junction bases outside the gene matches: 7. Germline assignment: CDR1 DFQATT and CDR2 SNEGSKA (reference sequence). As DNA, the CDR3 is TGCAGTGCTAGAGAACCGACAGGGGTGGTTAATTCACCCCTCCACTTT. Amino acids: CSAREPTGVVNSPLHF.

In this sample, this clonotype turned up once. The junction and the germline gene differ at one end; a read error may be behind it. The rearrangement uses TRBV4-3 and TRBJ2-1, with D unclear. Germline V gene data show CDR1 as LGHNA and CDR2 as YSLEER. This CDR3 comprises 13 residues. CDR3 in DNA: TGCGCCAGCAGCCGAGAGGCGTACAATGAGCAGTCCTTC. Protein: CASSREAYNEQSF.

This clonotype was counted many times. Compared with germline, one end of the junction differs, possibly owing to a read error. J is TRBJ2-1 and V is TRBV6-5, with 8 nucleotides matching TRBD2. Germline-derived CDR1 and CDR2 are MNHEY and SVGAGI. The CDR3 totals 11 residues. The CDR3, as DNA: TGTGCCAGCAGTTACCCGGGGGGGATAGTCTTC. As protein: CASSYPGGIVF.

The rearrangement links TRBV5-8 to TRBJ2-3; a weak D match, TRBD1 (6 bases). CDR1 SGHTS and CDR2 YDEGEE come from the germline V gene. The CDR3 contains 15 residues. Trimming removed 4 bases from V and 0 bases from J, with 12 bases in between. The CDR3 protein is CASSHRDTSTDTQYF. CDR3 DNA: TGTGCCAGCAGCCACCGGGACACCAGCACAGATACGCAGTATTTT.

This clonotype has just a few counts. CDR3 sequence: CASSLRSRTDTQYF. CDR3 in DNA: TGTGCCAGCAGTTTACGGTCTCGCACAGATACGCAGTATTTT. This sequence joins TRBV28 and TRBJ2-3; D unresolved. Germline V gene sequence: CDR1 MDHEN, CDR2 SYDVKM. The CDR3 covers 14 residues. Trimming pared 2 bases from V and 1 base from J, leaving 7 bases between.

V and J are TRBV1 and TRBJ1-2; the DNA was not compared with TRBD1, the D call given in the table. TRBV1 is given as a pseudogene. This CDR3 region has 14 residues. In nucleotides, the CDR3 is TGCACCAGCAGCCAAGGGGACGCGTCGTATGGCTACACCTTC. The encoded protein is CTSSQGDASYGYTF.

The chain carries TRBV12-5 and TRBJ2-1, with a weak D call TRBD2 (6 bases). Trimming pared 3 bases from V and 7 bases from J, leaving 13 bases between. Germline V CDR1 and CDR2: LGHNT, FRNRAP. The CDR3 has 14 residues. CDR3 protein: CASGLLAGKNEQFF. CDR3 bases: TGTGCTAGTGGTTTATTGGCGGGAAAGAATGAGCAGTTCTTC.

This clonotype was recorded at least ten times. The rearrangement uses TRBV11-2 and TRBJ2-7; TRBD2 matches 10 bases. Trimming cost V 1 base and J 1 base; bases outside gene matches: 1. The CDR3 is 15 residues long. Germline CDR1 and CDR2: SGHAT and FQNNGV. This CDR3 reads CASSLASGGSYEQYF. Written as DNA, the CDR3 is TGTGCCAGCAGCTTAGCTAGCGGGGGTTCCTACGAGCAGTACTTC.

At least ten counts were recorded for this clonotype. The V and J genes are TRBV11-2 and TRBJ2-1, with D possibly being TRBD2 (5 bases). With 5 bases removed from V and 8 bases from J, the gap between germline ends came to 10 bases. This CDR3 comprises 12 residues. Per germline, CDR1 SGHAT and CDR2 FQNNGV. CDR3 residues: CASSVTSHEQFF. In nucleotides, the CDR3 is TGTGCCAGCAGCGTTACTAGTCATGAGCAGTTCTTC.

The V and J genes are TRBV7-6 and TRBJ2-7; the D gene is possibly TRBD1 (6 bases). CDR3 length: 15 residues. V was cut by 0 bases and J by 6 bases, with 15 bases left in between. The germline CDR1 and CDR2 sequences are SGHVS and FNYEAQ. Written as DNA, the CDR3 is TGTGCCAGCAGCTTAGCCGGGGTGGGGGCGTTCGAGCAGTACTTC. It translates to CASSLAGVGAFEQYF.

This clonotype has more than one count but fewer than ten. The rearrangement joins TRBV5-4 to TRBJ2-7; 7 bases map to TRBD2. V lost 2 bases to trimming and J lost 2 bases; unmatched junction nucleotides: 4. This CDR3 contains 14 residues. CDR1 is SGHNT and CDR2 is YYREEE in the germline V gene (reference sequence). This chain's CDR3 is CASSFEAGTYEQYF. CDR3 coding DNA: TGTGCCAGCAGCTTTGAAGCGGGAACCTACGAGCAGTACTTC.

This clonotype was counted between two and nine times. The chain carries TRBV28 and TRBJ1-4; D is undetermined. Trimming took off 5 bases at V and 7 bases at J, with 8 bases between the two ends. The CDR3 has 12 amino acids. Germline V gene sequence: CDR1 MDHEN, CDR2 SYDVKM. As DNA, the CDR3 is TGTGCCAGCAGTCAGCTCAGTGAAAAACTGTTTTTT. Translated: CASSQLSEKLFF.